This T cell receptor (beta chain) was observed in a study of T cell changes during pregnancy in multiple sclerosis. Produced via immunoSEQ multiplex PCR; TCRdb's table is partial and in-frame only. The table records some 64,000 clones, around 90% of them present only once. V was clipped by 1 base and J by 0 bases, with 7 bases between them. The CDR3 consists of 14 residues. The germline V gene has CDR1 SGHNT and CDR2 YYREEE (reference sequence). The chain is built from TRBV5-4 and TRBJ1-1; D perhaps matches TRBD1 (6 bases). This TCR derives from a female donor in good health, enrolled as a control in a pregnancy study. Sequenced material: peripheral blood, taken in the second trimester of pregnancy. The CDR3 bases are TGTGCCAGCAGCTTGACAGGGCTGAACACTGAAGCTTTCTTT. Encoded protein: CASSLTGLNTEAFF.